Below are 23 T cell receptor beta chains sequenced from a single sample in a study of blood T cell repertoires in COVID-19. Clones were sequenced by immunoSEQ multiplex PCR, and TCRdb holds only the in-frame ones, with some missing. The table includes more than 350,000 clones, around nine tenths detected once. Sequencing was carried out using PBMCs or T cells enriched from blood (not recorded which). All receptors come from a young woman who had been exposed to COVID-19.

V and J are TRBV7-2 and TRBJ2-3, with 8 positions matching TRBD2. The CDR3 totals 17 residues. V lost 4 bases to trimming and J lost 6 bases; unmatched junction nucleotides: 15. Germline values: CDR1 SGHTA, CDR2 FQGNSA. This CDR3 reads CASSSAVLAGPGDTQYF. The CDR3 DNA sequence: TGTGCCAGCAGCTCTGCAGTTTTAGCGGGGCCGGGGGATACGCAGTATTTT.

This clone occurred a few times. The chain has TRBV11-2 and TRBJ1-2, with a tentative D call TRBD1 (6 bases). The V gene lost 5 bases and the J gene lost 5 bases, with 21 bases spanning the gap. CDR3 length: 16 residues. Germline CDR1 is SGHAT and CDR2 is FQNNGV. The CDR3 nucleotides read TGTGCCAGCAGCACCCGTGGGGGGGCTGGTGGGTATGGCTACACCTTC. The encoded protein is CASSTRGGAGGYGYTF.

The chain's CDR3 is CASGQGIERSSTDTQYF. The CDR3 nucleotides read TGTGCCAGCGGACAGGGGATCGAGCGATCTAGCACAGATACGCAGTATTTT. This chain uses TRBV6-7 with TRBJ2-3; TRBD1 matches 9 bases. TRBV6-7 is classed as an ORF, of uncertain function. J gave up 0 bases and V 8 bases, and 12 bases lay outside the gene matches. The CDR3 runs 17 residues.

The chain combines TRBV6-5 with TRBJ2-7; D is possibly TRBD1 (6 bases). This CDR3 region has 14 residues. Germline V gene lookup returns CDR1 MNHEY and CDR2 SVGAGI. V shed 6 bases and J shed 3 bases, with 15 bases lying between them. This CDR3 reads CASRMTQGFYEQYF. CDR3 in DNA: TGTGCCAGCAGGATGACACAGGGATTCTACGAGCAGTACTTC.

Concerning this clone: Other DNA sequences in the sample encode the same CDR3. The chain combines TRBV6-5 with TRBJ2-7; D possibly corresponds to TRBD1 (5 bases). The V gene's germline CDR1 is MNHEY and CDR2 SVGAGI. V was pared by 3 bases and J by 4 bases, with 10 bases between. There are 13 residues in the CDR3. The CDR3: CASSYSDSYEQYF. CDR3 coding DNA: TGTGCCAGCAGTTATTCCGACAGTTACGAGCAGTACTTC.

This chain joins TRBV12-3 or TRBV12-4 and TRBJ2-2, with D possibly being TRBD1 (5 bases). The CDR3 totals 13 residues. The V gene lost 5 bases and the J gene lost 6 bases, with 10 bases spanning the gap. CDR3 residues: CASSLQGSGELFF. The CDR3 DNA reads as TGTGCCAGCAGTCTTCAGGGATCCGGGGAGCTGTTTTTT.

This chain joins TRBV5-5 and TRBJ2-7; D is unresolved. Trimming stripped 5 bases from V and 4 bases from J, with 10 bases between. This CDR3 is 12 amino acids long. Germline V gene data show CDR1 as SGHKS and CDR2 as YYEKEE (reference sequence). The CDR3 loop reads CASSPVLYEQYF. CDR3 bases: TGTGCCAGCAGTCCCGTTCTTTACGAGCAGTACTTC.

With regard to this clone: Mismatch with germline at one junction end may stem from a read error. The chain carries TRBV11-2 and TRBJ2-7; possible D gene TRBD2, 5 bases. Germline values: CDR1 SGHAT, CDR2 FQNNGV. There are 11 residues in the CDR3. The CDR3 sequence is CASSWTGERHF. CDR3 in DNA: TGTGCCAGCAGCTGGACTGGGGAGCGACACTTC.

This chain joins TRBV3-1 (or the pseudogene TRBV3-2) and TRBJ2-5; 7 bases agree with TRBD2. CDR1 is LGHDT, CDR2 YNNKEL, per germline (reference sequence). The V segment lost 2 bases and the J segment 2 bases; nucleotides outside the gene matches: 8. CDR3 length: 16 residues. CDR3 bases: TGTGCCAGCAGCCAACTCTCTAGCGGAGGGCAAGAGACCCAGTACTTC. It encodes CASSQLSSGGQETQYF.

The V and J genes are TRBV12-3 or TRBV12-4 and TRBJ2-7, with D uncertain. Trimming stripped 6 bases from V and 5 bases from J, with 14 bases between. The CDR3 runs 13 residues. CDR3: CASSLPPIHEQYF. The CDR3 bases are TGTGCCAGCAGCTTACCCCCCATCCACGAGCAGTACTTC.

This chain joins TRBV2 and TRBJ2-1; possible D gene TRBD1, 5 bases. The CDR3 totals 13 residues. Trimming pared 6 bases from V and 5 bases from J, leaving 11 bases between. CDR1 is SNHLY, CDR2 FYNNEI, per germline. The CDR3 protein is CASRTPGHNEQFF. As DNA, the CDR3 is TGTGCCAGCAGAACCCCAGGGCACAATGAGCAGTTCTTC.

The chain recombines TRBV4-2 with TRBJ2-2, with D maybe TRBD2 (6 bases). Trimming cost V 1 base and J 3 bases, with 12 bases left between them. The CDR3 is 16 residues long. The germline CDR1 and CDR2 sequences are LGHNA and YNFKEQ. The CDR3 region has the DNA TGTGCCAGCAGCCAAGGTCGAGGGGACTACACCGGGGAGCTGTTTTTT. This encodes CASSQGRGDYTGELFF.

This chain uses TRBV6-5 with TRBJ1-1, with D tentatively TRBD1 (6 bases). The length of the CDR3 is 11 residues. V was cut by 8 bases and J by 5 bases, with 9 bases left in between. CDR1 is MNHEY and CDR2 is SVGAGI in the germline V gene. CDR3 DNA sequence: TGTGCCAGCGGCAGGGGAACTGAAGCTTTCTTT. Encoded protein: CASGRGTEAFF.

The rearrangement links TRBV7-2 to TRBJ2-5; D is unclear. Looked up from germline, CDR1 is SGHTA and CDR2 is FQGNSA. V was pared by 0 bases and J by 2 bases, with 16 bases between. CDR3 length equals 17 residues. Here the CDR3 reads CASSLAWFRDIQETQYF. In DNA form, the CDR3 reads TGTGCCAGCAGCTTAGCGTGGTTTAGAGACATACAAGAGACCCAGTACTTC.

CDR3 DNA: TGTGCCAGTAGTTTGACAAGCGGGGAGCTGTTTTTT. This codes for CASSLTSGELFF. The chain joins TRBV19 to TRBJ2-2; D ambiguous. This CDR3 region has 12 residues. Looked up from germline, CDR1 is LNHDA and CDR2 is SQIVND (reference sequence). V was pared by 5 bases and J by 7 bases, with 8 bases between.

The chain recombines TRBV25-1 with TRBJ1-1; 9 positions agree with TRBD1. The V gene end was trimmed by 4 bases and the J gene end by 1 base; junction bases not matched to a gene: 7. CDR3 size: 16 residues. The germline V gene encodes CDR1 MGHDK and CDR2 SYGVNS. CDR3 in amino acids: CASSGHPGQGNTEAFF. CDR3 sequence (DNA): TGTGCCAGCAGTGGACATCCGGGACAGGGGAACACTGAAGCTTTCTTT.

In DNA, the CDR3 is TGCGCCAGCGGGACAGGGCTTGGTGAGCAGTTCTTC. Its translation is CASGTGLGEQFF. The chain has TRBV5-1 and TRBJ2-1, with TRBD1 identical over 9 bases. The V gene's germline CDR1 is SGHRS and CDR2 YFSETQ. The CDR3 has 12 amino acids. Trimming took 7 bases from V and 9 from J; bases not matched to a gene: 5.

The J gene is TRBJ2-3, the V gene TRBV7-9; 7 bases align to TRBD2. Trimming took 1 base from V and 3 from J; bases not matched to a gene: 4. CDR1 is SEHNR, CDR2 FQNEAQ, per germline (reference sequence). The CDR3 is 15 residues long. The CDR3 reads CASSLGRGGTDTQYF. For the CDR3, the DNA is TGTGCCAGCAGCTTAGGGCGCGGGGGAACAGATACGCAGTATTTT.

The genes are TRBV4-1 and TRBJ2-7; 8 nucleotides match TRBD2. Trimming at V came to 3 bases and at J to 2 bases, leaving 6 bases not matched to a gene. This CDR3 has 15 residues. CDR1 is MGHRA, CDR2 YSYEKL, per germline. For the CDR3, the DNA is TGCGCCAGCAGCCAGAGGACTAGCTATGCCTACGAGCAGTACTTC. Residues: CASSQRTSYAYEQYF.

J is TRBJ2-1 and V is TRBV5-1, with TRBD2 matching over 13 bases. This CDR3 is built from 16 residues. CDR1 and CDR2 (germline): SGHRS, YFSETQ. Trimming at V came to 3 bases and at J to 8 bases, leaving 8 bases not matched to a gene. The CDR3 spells CASSSSGLAGAYEQFF. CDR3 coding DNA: TGCGCCAGCAGCTCATCCGGACTAGCGGGAGCCTATGAGCAGTTCTTC.

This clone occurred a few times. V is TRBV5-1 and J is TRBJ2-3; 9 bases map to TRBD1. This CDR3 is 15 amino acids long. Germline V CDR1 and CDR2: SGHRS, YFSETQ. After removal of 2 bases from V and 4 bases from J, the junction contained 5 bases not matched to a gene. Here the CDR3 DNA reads TGCGCCAGCAGCTTCCAGGACAGGGGAGCAGATACGCAGTATTTT. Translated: CASSFQDRGADTQYF.

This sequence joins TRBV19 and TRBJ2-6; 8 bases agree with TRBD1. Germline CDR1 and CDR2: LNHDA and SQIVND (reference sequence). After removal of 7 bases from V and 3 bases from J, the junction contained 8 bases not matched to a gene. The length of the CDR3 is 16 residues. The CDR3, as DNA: TGTGCCAGTATCCCAGGGGGCGCGGATGGGGCCAACGTCCTGACTTTC. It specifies CASIPGGADGANVLTF.

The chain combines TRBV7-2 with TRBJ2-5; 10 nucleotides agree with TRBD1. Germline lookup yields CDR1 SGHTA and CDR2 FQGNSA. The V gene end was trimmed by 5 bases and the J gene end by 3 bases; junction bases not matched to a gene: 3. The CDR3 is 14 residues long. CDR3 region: CASSRDRGKETQYF. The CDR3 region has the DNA TGTGCCAGCAGCAGGGACAGGGGAAAAGAGACCCAGTACTTC.